This TCR beta chain appears in the sequencing data of a study of blood T cell repertoires in COVID-19. Background on the study: In each case, the material was cDNA or gDNA derived from T cells, B-cell-depleted T cells, or PBMCs.

CDR1 SGHVS and CDR2 FQNEAQ come from the germline V gene. The trim removed 6 bases at V and 4 bases at J, leaving 4 bases unmatched. This CDR3 has 15 residues. In the source study's methods: Amplifying reference gene primers gave estimates of nucleated cell counts. Profiling relied on immunoSEQ multiplex PCR, and the TCRdb table lists in-frame clones only, not all of them. That table is the source of V, J and clone size, and D and trimming were worked out from the DNA. The sample consists of roughly 160,000 clones, 60% to 85% of them appearing once. Seattle's cohort entered during active infection and was followed longitudinally.

Input material: peripheral blood. This chain links TRBV7-8 with TRBJ2-1, with 12 bases that match TRBD2. This sequence originates from a woman aged 60 to 75 with COVID-19, enrolled during active disease. The chain's CDR3 is CASRLGTSGYNEQFF. The CDR3 DNA is TGTGCCAGCAGGTTGGGGACTAGCGGGTACAATGAGCAGTTCTTC.